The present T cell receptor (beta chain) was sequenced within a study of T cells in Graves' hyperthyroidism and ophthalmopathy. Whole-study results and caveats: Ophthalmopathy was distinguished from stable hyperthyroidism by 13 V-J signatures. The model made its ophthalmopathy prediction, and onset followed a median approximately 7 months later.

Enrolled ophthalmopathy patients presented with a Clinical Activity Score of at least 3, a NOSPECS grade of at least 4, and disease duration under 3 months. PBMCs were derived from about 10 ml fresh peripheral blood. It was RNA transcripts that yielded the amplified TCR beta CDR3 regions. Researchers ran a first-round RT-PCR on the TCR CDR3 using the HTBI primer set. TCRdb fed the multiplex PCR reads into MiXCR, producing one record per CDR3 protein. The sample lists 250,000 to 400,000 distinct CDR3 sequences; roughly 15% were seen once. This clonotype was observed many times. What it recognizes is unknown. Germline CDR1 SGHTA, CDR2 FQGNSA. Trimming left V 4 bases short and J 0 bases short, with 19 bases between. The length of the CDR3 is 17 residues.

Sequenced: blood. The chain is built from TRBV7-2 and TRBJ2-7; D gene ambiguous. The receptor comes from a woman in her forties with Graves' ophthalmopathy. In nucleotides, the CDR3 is TGTGCCAGCAGCTCCTTACCCCACGGACCGAGCTCCTACGAGCAGTACTTC. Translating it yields CASSSLPHGPSSYEQYF.